This TCR beta chain appears in the sequencing data of a study of T cell responses to AZD1222 COVID-19 vaccine. With respect to this clone: Its matching antigen is unknown.

The protocol was immunoSEQ multiplex PCR, while the TCRdb copy is restricted to in-frame clones and leaves out a portion. Found here are fewer than 130,000 clones, 87% of them singletons; the top ten hold around 3.2%. General study findings and limits: Recipients of two AZD1222 doses showed rising Spike-specific TCR breadth and depth. A reported finding is that nearly half of spike-specific TCRs target unmutated variant regions. Clonal diversity may have been underestimated in mostly white British donors. The CD4 TCRs associated with vaccination extended across spike and predominated at 160-218 and 743-854.

The sample here was peripheral blood, taken on day 0 of AZD1222 vaccination. This TCR was recovered from an adult in good health.

The CDR3 protein is CASSFATGCLGGYTF. The CDR3 nucleotides are TGTGCCAGCAGCTTTGCTACAGGGTGCCTCGGGGGCTACACCTTC. The genes are TRBV12-1 and TRBJ1-2; the table's D call TRBD1 went unverified against the DNA. TRBV12-1 is deemed a pseudogene. CDR3 length: 15 amino acids.